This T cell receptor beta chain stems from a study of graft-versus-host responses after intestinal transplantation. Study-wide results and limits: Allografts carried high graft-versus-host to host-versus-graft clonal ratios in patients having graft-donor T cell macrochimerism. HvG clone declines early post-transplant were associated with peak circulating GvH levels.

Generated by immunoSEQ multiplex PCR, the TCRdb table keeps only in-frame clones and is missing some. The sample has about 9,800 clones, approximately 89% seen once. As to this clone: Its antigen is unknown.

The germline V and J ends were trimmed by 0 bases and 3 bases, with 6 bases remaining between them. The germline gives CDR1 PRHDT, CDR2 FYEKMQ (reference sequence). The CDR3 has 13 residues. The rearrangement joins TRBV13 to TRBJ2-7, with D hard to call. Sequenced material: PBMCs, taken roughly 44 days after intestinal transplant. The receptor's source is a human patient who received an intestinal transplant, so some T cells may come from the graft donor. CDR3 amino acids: CASSLGPNYEQYF. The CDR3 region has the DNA TGTGCCAGCAGCTTAGGACCGAACTACGAGCAGTACTTC.